The next 27 T cell receptor beta chains were all read from a single sample in a study of identical twins. TCRdb re-called the 5' RACE reads through MiXCR, storing one row per CDR3 protein. The sample records approximately 210,000 distinct CDR3 sequences, roughly a tenth being singletons. Sequencing was carried out using memory (CD45RO+) T cells sorted from blood. These receptors came from a young woman in good health.

A few counts support this clonotype. The V and J genes are TRBV5-4 and TRBJ2-5; 9 bases agree with TRBD1. There are 16 residues in the CDR3. Germline V CDR1 and CDR2: SGHNT, YYREEE (reference sequence). Germline trimming cut 1 base from V and 2 bases from J; bases unmatched to any gene: 6. Written as DNA, the CDR3 is TGTGCCAGCAGCTTGACGGGACAGGGCGAGCAAGAGACCCAGTACTTC. It specifies CASSLTGQGEQETQYF.

This clonotype was picked up many times. The chain recombines TRBV12-3 or TRBV12-4 with TRBJ2-3, with D possibly being TRBD1 or TRBD2 (5 bases each). The V gene lost 6 bases and the J gene lost 5 bases, with 9 bases spanning the gap. The CDR3 covers 12 residues. This CDR3 is CASSQRGDTQYF. CDR3 in DNA: TGTGCCAGCAGCCAGAGGGGAGATACGCAGTATTTT.

The gene calls are TRBV6-2 or TRBV6-3 and TRBJ2-3; D unresolved. The CDR3 is 12 amino acids. The germline CDR1 and CDR2 sequences are MNHEY and SVGEGT. The V gene lost 7 bases and the J gene lost 5 bases, with 10 bases spanning the gap. CDR3 amino acids: CASTHVGDTQYF. CDR3 DNA: TGTGCCAGCACCCATGTGGGAGATACGCAGTATTTT.

This clonotype was seen ten or more times. V gene TRBV6-2 or TRBV6-3 combines with J gene TRBJ1-3; D not certain. Germline V gives CDR1 MNHEY, CDR2 SVGEGT. V lost 6 bases, J lost 7 bases, and 16 bases lay in between. CDR3 length: 14 amino acids. CDR3 DNA sequence: TGTGCCAGCAGCACCTCCAGGCAGGCTAACACCATATATTTT. This gives the protein CASSTSRQANTIYF.

The chain links TRBV4-1 to TRBJ2-2; maybe TRBD2 (5 bases). Per germline, CDR1 MGHRA and CDR2 YSYEKL. This CDR3 comprises 15 residues. Trimming removed 3 bases at V and 0 bases at J, with 8 bases between. The CDR3: CASSQSGSNTGELFF. As DNA, the CDR3 is TGCGCCAGCAGCCAGTCGGGATCGAACACCGGGGAGCTGTTTTTT.

V and J are TRBV5-8 and TRBJ2-4, with D possibly matching TRBD2 (5 bases). Trimming cost V 1 base and J 5 bases, with 7 bases left between them. CDR1 SGHTS and CDR2 YDEGEE come from the germline V gene. The CDR3 has 13 amino acids. DNA of the CDR3: TGTGCCAGCAGCTTGCCAGCGGAAAACATTCAGTACTTC. Protein sequence: CASSLPAENIQYF.

At least ten counts were recorded for this clonotype. The chain links TRBV20-1 to TRBJ1-3; D uncertain. This CDR3 contains 12 residues. Germline CDR1 reads DFQATT; CDR2 reads SNEGSKA (reference sequence). Between the trimmed V and J ends, which lost 6 bases and 1 base, there was a span of 7 bases. The CDR3 DNA reads TGCAGTGCGAGACATTCTGGAAACACCATATATTTT. Encoded protein: CSARHSGNTIYF.

The chain employs TRBV5-1 and TRBJ1-1, with 8 bases matching TRBD1. V trimming: 3 bases; J trimming: 6 bases; junction bases outside the gene matches: 10. The length of the CDR3 is 15 residues. Germline assignment: CDR1 SGHRS and CDR2 YFSETQ. Here the CDR3 reads CASSWGTGPMAEAFF. DNA for the CDR3: TGCGCCAGCAGCTGGGGGACAGGTCCTATGGCTGAAGCTTTCTTT.

This clonotype occurred a few times. V and J are TRBV20-1 and TRBJ1-2; maybe TRBD1 (6 bases). Germline V gene data show CDR1 as DFQATT and CDR2 as SNEGSKA (reference sequence). The CDR3 has 13 residues. V was pared by 0 bases and J by 8 bases, with 13 bases between. CDR3: CSARDKQGWGYTF. The CDR3 DNA reads as TGCAGTGCTAGAGACAAACAGGGATGGGGCTACACCTTC.

The chain recombines TRBV2 with TRBJ1-5; 10 bases align to TRBD1. J gave up 3 bases and V 3 bases, and 5 bases lay outside the gene matches. This CDR3 has 16 amino acids. Germline lookup yields CDR1 SNHLY and CDR2 FYNNEI. CDR3 region: CASSEGDRGYNQPQHF. In DNA form, the CDR3 reads TGTGCCAGCAGTGAGGGGGACAGGGGATACAATCAGCCCCAGCATTTT.

In its sample, this clonotype was seen many times. The chain carries TRBV27 and TRBJ2-1; 14 bases align to TRBD2. CDR1 and CDR2 from the germline V gene are MNHEY and SMNVEV (reference sequence). Unmatched junction bases numbered 9, after V lost 6 bases and J lost 8 bases. The CDR3 length is 16 residues. The CDR3 region is CASSLEGLAGADEQFF. The CDR3 coding sequence is TGTGCCAGCAGCCTAGAGGGACTAGCGGGAGCGGATGAGCAGTTCTTC.

This clonotype has more than one count but fewer than ten. This rearrangement joins TRBV6-5 to TRBJ2-2; D call uncertain. The CDR3 loop spans 15 amino acids. V lost 4 bases and J 6 bases, leaving 15 bases between the germline ends. From germline, CDR1 is MNHEY and CDR2 SVGAGI. CDR3 sequence (DNA): TGTGCCAGCAGTTCACCCCTCATGAGCGCCGGGGAGCTGTTTTTT. Translation: CASSSPLMSAGELFF.

The V call is TRBV12-3 or TRBV12-4, the J call TRBJ2-7; 9 bases match TRBD1. The length of the CDR3 is 13 residues. The trim removed 5 bases at V and 5 bases at J, leaving 4 bases unmatched. CDR3 sequence: CASSPRTGDEQYF. DNA for the CDR3: TGTGCCAGCAGTCCCCGGACAGGGGACGAGCAGTACTTC.

This clonotype was detected a few times. This chain links TRBV7-7 with TRBJ2-2; D gene unclear. V was shortened by 1 base and J by 4 bases, with 7 bases between the two germline ends. Germline CDR1 is SSHAT and CDR2 is FNYEAQ (reference sequence). This CDR3 has 14 residues. The CDR3 sequence is CASSLVALTGELFF. The CDR3 nucleotides are TGTGCCAGCAGCTTAGTAGCCCTCACCGGGGAGCTGTTTTTT.

This chain connects TRBV7-2 to TRBJ2-1; D may be TRBD1 or TRBD2 (5 bases each). The CDR3 length is 15 residues. CDR1 is SGHTA and CDR2 is FQGNSA in the germline V gene. Trimming removed 5 bases from V and 1 base from J, with 12 bases in between. DNA for the CDR3: TGTGCCAGCAGCGGTTCGGGACCTTCCTACAATGAGCAGTTCTTC. Residues: CASSGSGPSYNEQFF.

This clonotype was observed at least ten times. The CDR3 region is CASQGDIQETQYF. CDR3 DNA: TGTGCCAGTCAGGGGGACATACAAGAGACCCAGTACTTC. The chain employs TRBV2 and TRBJ2-5; TRBD1 aligns across 7 bases. The trim removed 9 bases at V and 2 bases at J, leaving 6 bases unmatched. The CDR3 has 13 amino acids. CDR1 SNHLY and CDR2 FYNNEI come from the germline V gene.

This clonotype has ten or more counts. This rearrangement joins TRBV6-5 to TRBJ2-3; no clear D. V lost 3 bases, J lost 5 bases, and 12 bases lay in between. Germline lookup yields CDR1 MNHEY and CDR2 SVGAGI. CDR3 length: 14 residues. CDR3: CASSYDQDVDTQYF. The CDR3 nucleotides are TGTGCCAGCAGTTATGATCAGGACGTAGATACGCAGTATTTT.

This clonotype appeared a few times. This rearrangement joins TRBV7-9 to TRBJ1-4; 7 bases line up with TRBD1. J gave up 11 bases and V 4 bases, and 7 bases lay outside the gene matches. The V gene's germline CDR1 is SEHNR and CDR2 FQNEAQ (reference sequence). This CDR3 is 13 amino acids long. The CDR3 loop is CASSSRGGRKLFF. CDR3 coding DNA: TGTGCCAGCAGCTCCAGGGGGGGGCGGAAACTGTTTTTT.

This clonotype came up a few times. The chain carries TRBV18 and TRBJ2-2; D call uncertain. V was shortened by 2 bases and J by 0 bases, with 4 bases between the two germline ends. This CDR3 is 14 amino acids long. Per germline, CDR1 KGHSH and CDR2 LQKENI. The CDR3 reads CASSPMANTGELFF. The CDR3 DNA is TGTGCCAGCTCACCAATGGCGAACACCGGGGAGCTGTTTTTT.

The rearrangement uses TRBV6-1 and TRBJ2-2, with 11 bases fitting TRBD2. Trimming removed 5 bases from V and 2 bases from J; junction bases left unmatched: 4. The CDR3 contains 16 residues. The germline V gene encodes CDR1 MNHNS and CDR2 SASEGT. The chain's CDR3 is CASSRTSGSNTGELFF. CDR3 sequence (DNA): TGTGCCAGCAGTCGTACTAGCGGGAGTAACACCGGGGAGCTGTTTTTT.

The genes are TRBV7-2 and TRBJ1-1; D is unclear. V lost 1 base and J 1 base, leaving 10 bases between the germline ends. The CDR3 is 15 amino acids. Per germline, CDR1 SGHTA and CDR2 FQGNSA. CDR3 amino acids: CASSLDRSANTEAFF. CDR3 nucleotide sequence: TGTGCCAGCAGCTTAGATCGTAGCGCGAACACTGAAGCTTTCTTT.

This clonotype was recorded a few times. The CDR3: CASSPGSGRDNEQFF. CDR3 coding DNA: TGTGCCAGCAGCCCCGGGAGCGGGAGGGACAATGAGCAGTTCTTC. This chain connects TRBV5-4 to TRBJ2-1, with 10 bases lining up with TRBD2. This CDR3 contains 15 residues. Germline-derived CDR1 and CDR2 are SGHNT and YYREEE (reference sequence). V was pared by 4 bases and J by 5 bases, with 6 bases of the junction left unmatched.

The rearrangement joins TRBV7-9 to TRBJ1-4; D not certain. The V and J ends lost 1 base and 10 bases respectively, with 4 bases between them. Looked up from germline, CDR1 is SEHNR and CDR2 is FQNEAQ (reference sequence). The CDR3 consists of 11 residues. CDR3 in amino acids: CASSLGGKLFF. CDR3 sequence (DNA): TGTGCCAGCAGCTTAGGAGGAAAACTGTTTTTT.

This clonotype was seen ten or more times. This chain links TRBV5-6 with TRBJ2-1, with TRBD1 matching 7 bases. V shed 2 bases, J shed 7 bases, and the junction held 12 bases outside the gene matches. Germline assignment: CDR1 SGHDT and CDR2 YYEEEE. This CDR3 has 16 residues. The CDR3 sequence is CASSFLDRTRGNEQFF. The CDR3 DNA is TGTGCCAGCAGCTTTCTAGACAGGACCAGGGGGAATGAGCAGTTCTTC.

The V and J genes are TRBV12-3 or TRBV12-4 and TRBJ2-1; TRBD2 agrees at 13 bases. The CDR3 loop spans 17 amino acids. The J segment lost 5 bases and the V segment lost 4 bases, leaving 8 bases of the junction unmatched. The CDR3 region is CASSYPGTSGTHNEQFF. In DNA form, the CDR3 reads TGTGCCAGCAGTTACCCCGGGACTAGCGGGACTCACAATGAGCAGTTCTTC.

This clonotype was seen a few times. The chain links TRBV7-2 to TRBJ2-7; no reliable D call. The germline V gene encodes CDR1 SGHTA and CDR2 FQGNSA. The V gene lost 2 bases and the J gene lost 7 bases, with 18 bases spanning the gap. This CDR3 comprises 15 residues. The CDR3 DNA is TGTGCCAGCAGCTTACATGGCGGCGAAGTTCGAGAGCAGTACTTC. Its translation is CASSLHGGEVREQYF.

Only a few counts were recorded for this clonotype. The chain links TRBV20-1 to TRBJ2-3; D is undetermined. Trimming stripped 0 bases from V and 3 bases from J, with 4 bases between. The CDR3 length is 12 residues. CDR1 and CDR2 from the germline V gene are DFQATT and SNEGSKA (reference sequence). The CDR3 here is CSARESTDTQYF. The CDR3 region has the DNA TGCAGTGCTAGAGAGAGTACAGATACGCAGTATTTT.